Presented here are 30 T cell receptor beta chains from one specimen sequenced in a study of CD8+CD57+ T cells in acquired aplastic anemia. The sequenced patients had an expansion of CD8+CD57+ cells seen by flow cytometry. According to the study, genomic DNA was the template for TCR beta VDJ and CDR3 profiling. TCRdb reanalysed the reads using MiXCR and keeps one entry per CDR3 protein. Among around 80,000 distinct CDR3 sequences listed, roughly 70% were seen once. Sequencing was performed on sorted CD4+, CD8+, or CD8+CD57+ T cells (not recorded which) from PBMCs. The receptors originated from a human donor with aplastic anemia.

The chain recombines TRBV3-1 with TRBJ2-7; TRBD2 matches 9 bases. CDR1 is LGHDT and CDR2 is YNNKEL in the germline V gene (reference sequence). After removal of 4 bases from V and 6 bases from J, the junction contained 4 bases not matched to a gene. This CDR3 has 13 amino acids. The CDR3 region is CASSRREGSEQYF. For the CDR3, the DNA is TGTGCCAGCAGCCGGCGGGAGGGGAGCGAGCAGTACTTC.

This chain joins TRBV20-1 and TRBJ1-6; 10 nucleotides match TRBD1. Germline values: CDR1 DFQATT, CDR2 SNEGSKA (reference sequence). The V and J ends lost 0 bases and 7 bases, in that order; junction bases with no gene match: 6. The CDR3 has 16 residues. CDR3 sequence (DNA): TGCAGTGCTAGAGAGGGACAGGGGATTCGGAATTCACCCCTCCACTTT. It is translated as CSAREGQGIRNSPLHF.

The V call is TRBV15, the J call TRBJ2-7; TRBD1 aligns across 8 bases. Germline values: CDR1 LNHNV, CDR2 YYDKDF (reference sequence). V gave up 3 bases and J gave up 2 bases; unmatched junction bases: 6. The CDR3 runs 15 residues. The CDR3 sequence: CATSREGTGPYEQYF. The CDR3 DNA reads TGTGCCACCAGCAGGGAGGGGACAGGACCCTACGAGCAGTACTTC.

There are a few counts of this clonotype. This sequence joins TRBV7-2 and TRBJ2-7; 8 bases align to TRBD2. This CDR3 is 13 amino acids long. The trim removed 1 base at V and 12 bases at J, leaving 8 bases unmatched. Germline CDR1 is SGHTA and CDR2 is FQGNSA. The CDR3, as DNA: TGTGCCAGCAGCTTAGTTGCCAGCGGGGGTTTGTACTTC. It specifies CASSLVASGGLYF. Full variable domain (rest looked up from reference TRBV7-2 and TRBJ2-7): GAGVSQSPSNKVTEKGKDVELRCDPISGHTALYWYRQSLGQGLEFLIYFQGNSAPDKSGLPSDRFSAERTGGSVSTLTIQRTQQEDSAVYLCASSLVASGGLYFGPGTRLTVT.

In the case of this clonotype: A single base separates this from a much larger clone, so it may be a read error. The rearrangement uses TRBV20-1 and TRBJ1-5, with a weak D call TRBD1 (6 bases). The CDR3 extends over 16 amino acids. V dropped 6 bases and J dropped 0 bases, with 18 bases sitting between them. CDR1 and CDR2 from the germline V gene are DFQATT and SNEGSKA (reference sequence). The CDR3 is CSAQGRDIFSNQPQHF. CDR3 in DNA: TGCAGTGCCCAGGGGCGAGACATTTTTAGCAATCAGCCCCAGCATTTT.

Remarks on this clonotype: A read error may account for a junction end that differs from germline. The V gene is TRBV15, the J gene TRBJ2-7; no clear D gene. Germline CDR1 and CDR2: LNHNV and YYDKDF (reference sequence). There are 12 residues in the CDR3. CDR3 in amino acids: CASSLGRYEQYF. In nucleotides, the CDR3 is TGTGCCAGCAGCCTCGGAAGATACGAGCAGTACTTC.

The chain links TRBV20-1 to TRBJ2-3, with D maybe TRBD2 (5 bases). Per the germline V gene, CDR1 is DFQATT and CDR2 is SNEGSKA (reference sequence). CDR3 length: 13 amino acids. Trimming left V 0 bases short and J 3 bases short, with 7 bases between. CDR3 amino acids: CSARETGTDTQYF. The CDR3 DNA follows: TGCAGTGCTAGAGAGACGGGGACAGATACGCAGTATTTT.

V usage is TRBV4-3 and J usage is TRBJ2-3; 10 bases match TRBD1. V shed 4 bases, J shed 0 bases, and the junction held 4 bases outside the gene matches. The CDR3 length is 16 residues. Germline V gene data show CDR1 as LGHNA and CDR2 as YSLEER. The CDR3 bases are TGCGCCAGCAGCCGGACAGGGGGGGGAAGCACAGATACGCAGTATTTT. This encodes CASSRTGGGSTDTQYF.

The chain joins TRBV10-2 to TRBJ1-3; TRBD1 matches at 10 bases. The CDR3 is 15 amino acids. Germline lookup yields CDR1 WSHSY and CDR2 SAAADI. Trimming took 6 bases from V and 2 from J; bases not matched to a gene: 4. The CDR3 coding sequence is TGCGCCAGCAGCGACGGACAGGGGGCTGGAAACACCATATATTTT. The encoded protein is CASSDGQGAGNTIYF.

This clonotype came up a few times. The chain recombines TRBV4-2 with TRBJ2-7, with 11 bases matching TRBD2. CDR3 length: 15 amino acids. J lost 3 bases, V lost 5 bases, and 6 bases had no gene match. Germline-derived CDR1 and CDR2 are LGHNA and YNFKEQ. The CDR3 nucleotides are TGTGCCAGCAGCGATAGCGGGAGGGACGACTACGAGCAGTACTTC. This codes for CASSDSGRDDYEQYF.

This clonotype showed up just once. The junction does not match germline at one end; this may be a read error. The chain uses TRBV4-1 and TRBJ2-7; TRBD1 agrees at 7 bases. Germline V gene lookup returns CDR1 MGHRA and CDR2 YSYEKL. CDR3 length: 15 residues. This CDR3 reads CASSQGPGGTYEQYF. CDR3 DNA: TGTGCCAGCAGCCAAGGACCAGGGGGAACCTACGAGCAGTACTTC.

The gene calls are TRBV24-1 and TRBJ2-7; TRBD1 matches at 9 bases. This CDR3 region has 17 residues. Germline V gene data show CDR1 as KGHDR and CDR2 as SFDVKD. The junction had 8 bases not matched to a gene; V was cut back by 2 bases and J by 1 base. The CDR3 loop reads CATSDSGRQGESYEQYF. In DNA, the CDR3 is TGTGCCACCAGTGATTCGGGCAGACAGGGGGAGTCCTACGAGCAGTACTTC.

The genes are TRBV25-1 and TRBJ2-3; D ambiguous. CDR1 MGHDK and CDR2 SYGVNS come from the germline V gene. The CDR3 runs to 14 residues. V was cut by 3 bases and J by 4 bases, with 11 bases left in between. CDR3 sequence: CASSDLGTADTQYF. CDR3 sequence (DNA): TGTGCCAGCAGTGATCTGGGAACGGCAGATACGCAGTATTTT.

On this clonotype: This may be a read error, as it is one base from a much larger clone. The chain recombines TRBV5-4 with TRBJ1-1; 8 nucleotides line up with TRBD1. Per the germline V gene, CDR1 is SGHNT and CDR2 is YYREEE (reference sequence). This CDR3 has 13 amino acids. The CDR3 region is CAGRGQGYTEAFF. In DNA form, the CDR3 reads TGTGCCGGCAGAGGACAGGGTTACACTGAAGCTTTCTTT.

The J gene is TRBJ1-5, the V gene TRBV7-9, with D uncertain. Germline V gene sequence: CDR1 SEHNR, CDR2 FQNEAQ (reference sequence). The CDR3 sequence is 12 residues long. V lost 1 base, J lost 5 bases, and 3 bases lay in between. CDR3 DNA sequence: TGTGCCAGCAGCTTAGAGTATCAGCCCCAGCATTTT. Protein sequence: CASSLEYQPQHF.

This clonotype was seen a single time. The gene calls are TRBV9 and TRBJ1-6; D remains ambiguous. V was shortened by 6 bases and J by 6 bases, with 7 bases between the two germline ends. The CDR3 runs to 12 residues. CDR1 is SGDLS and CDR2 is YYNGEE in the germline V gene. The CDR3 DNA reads TGTGCCAGCAACCACTCTAATTCACCCCTCCACTTT. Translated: CASNHSNSPLHF.

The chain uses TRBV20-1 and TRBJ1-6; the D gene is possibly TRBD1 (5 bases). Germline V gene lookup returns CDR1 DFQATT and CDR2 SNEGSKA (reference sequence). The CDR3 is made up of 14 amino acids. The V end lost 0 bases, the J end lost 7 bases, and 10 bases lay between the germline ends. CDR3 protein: CSARDGGDNSPLHF. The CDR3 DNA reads TGCAGTGCTAGAGATGGAGGGGACAATTCACCCCTCCACTTT.

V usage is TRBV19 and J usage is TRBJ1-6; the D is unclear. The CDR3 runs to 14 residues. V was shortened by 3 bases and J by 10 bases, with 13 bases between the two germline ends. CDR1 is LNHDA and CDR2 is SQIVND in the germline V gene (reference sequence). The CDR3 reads CASSIGEWRSPLHF. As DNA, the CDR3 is TGTGCCAGTAGTATTGGGGAATGGAGGTCACCCCTCCACTTT. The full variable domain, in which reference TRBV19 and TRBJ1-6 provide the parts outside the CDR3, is DGGITQSPKYLFRKEGQNVTLSCEQNLNHDAMYWYRQDPGQGLRLIYYSQIVNDFQKGDIAEGYSVSREKKESFPLTVTSAQKNPTAFYLCASSIGEWRSPLHFGNGTRLTVT.

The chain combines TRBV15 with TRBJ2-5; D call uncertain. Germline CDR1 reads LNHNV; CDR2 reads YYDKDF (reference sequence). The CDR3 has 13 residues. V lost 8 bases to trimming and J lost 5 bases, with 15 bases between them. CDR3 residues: CATWADGYETQYF. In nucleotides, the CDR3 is TGTGCCACCTGGGCTGACGGTTACGAGACCCAGTACTTC.

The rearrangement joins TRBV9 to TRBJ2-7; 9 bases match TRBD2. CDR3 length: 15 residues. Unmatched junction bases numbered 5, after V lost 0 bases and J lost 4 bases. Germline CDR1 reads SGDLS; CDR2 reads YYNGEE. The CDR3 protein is CASSVAGLAGYEQYF. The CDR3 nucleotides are TGTGCCAGCAGCGTAGCTGGCCTAGCGGGATACGAGCAGTACTTC.

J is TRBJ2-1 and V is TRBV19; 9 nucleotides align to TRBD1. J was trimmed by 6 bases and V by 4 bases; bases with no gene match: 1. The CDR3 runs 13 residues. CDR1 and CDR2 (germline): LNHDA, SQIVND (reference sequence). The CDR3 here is CASSRQGVNEQFF. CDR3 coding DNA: TGTGCCAGTAGTAGACAGGGGGTCAATGAGCAGTTCTTC. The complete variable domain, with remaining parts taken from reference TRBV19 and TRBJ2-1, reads DGGITQSPKYLFRKEGQNVTLSCEQNLNHDAMYWYRQDPGQGLRLIYYSQIVNDFQKGDIAEGYSVSREKKESFPLTVTSAQKNPTAFYLCASSRQGVNEQFFGPGTRLTVL.

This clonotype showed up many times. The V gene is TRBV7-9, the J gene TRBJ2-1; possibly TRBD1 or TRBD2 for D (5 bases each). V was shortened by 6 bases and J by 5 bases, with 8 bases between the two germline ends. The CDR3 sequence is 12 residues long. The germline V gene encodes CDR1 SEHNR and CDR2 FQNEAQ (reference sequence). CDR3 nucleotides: TGTGCCAGCAGAGGGACCAACAATGAGCAGTTCTTC. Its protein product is CASRGTNNEQFF.

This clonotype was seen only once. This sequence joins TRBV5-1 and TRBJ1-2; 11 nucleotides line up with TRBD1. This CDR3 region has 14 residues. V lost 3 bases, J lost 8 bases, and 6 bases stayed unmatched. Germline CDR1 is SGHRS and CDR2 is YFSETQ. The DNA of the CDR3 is TGCGCCAGCAGCTCTGGACAGGGGGCGAAGGGCTACACCTTC. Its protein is CASSSGQGAKGYTF.

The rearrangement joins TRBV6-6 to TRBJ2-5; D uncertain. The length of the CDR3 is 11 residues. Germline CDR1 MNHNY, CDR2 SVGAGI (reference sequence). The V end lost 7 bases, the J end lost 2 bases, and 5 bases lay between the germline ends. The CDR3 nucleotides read TGTGCCAGCACAGATCAAGAGACCCAGTACTTC. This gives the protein CASTDQETQYF.

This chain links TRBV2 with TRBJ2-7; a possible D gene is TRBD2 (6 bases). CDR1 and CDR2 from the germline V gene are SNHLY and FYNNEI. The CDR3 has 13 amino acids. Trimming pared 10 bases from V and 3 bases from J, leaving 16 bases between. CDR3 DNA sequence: TGTGCCACCGAGGAGGGGAGAGGCTACGAGCAGTACTTC. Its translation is CATEEGRGYEQYF.

CDR3 in amino acids: CASSSRPVNTEAFF. In nucleotides, the CDR3 is TGCGCCAGCAGCTCCCGACCCGTGAACACTGAAGCTTTCTTT. The chain joins TRBV5-1 to TRBJ1-1; D remains ambiguous. This CDR3 is 14 amino acids long. The V end lost 3 bases, the J end lost 0 bases, and 9 bases lay between the germline ends. Looked up from germline, CDR1 is SGHRS and CDR2 is YFSETQ. The whole variable domain, filled in from reference TRBV5-1 and TRBJ1-1, reads KAGVTQTPRYLIKTRGQQVTLSCSPISGHRSVSWYQQTPGQGLQFLFEYFSETQRNKGNFPGRFSGRQFSNSRSEMNVSTLELGDSALYLCASSSRPVNTEAFFGQGTRLTVV.

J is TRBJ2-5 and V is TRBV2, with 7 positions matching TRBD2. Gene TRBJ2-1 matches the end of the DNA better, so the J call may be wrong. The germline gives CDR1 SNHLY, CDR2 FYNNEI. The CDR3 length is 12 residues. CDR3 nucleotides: TGTGCCAGTGGGGGGGGGGAAGAGACCCAGTTCTTC. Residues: CASGGGEETQFF.

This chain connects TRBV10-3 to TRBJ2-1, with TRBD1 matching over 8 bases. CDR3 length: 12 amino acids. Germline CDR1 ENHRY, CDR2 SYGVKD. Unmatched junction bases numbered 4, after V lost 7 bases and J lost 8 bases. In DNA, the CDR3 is TGTGCCATCAAGAAACAGGGGGATGAGCAGTTCTTC. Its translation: CAIKKQGDEQFF.

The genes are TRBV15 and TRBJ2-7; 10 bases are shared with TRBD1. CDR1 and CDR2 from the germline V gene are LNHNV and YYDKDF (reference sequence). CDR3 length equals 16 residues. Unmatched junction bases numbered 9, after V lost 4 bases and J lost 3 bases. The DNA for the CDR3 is TGTGCCACCAGCACAACCAGGACAGGGGGAGGCTACGAGCAGTACTTC. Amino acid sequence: CATSTTRTGGGYEQYF. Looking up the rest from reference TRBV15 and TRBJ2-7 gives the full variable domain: DAMVIQNPRYQVTQFGKPVTLSCSQTLNHNVMYWYQQKSSQAPKLLFHYYDKDFNNEADTPDNFQSRRPNTSFCFLDIRSPGLGDTAMYLCATSTTRTGGGYEQYFGPGTRLTVT.

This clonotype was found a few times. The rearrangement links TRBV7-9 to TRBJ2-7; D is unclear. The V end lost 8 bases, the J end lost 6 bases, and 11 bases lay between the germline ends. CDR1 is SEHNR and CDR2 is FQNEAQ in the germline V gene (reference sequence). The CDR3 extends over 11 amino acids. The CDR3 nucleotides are TGTGCCAGCGGTAAGAATGGCGAGCAGTACTTC. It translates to CASGKNGEQYF.